The 25 T cell receptor beta chains below were found in one sample sequenced in a study of blood T cell repertoires in COVID-19. Using immunoSEQ multiplex PCR, the repertoire was profiled, and TCRdb retains in-frame clones only, with some absent. The sample holds some 150,000 clones, approximately 80% seen once. Sequencing was done on a sample of peripheral blood. Source of these receptors: a human donor with acute or convalescent COVID-19. The donor label of this sample is uncertain.

The V and J genes are TRBV10-1 and TRBJ2-7; TRBD2 matches 8 bases. Germline V gives CDR1 WNHNN, CDR2 SYGVQD (reference sequence). The CDR3 spans 16 residues. V lost 10 bases and J lost 0; bases outside the gene matches: 14. CDR3 sequence reads: CAILTDIAGYSYEQYF. CDR3 DNA sequence: TGCGCCATTCTAACTGACATAGCGGGGTACTCCTACGAGCAGTACTTC.

V and J are TRBV6-6 and TRBJ2-2; tentative D call: TRBD2 (6 bases). The V end was cut by 5 bases, the J end by 8 bases, with 18 bases between. The CDR3 totals 15 residues. The germline V gene has CDR1 MNHNY and CDR2 SVGAGI (reference sequence). Here the CDR3 DNA reads TGTGCCAGCAGTACGCGGGACTCCCGAATAGGGGAGCTGTTTTTT. Amino acids: CASSTRDSRIGELFF.

This chain links TRBV7-2 with TRBJ1-2, with D possibly TRBD1 on 5 matching bases. V was cut by 1 base and J by 8 bases, with 11 bases left in between. The CDR3 loop spans 13 amino acids. Per the germline V gene, CDR1 is SGHTA and CDR2 is FQGNSA. The DNA of the CDR3 is TGTGCCAGCAGCTTAGACCGGCCAGGGGGCTACACCTTC. Encoded protein: CASSLDRPGGYTF.

J is TRBJ2-7 and V is TRBV7-2; possible D gene TRBD2, 5 bases. V lost 5 bases, J lost 6 bases, and 17 bases lay in between. Germline-derived CDR1 and CDR2 are SGHTA and FQGNSA. This CDR3 has 14 amino acids. Here the CDR3 DNA reads TGTGCCAGCAGCCCCTCGCCGAGCCGGGGCGAGCAGTACGTC. Protein: CASSPSPSRGEQYV.

In this sample, this clone turned up a few times. The chain has TRBV2 and TRBJ2-2; D perhaps matches TRBD2 (6 bases). CDR1 is SNHLY, CDR2 FYNNEI, per germline. The CDR3 runs 15 residues. Between the trimmed V and J ends, which lost 4 bases and 8 bases, there was a span of 17 bases. The CDR3 DNA reads as TGTGCCAGCAGTGCCACCGGGAGCAACCCGGGGGAGCTGTTTTTT. Its protein is CASSATGSNPGELFF.

The CDR3 DNA follows: TGTGCCAGCAACTCAGGGTTCCAAGCTTTCTTT. Its protein is CASNSGFQAFF. The chain carries TRBV5-5 and TRBJ1-1; a possible D gene is TRBD1 (5 bases). The germline V gene encodes CDR1 SGHKS and CDR2 YYEKEE (reference sequence). V lost 6 bases, J lost 9 bases, and 12 bases lay in between. This CDR3 comprises 11 residues.

The chain links TRBV27 to TRBJ1-1; the D is unclear. The CDR3 totals 14 residues. Germline values: CDR1 MNHEY, CDR2 SMNVEV (reference sequence). The V end lost 7 bases, the J end lost 0 bases, and 12 bases lay between the germline ends. CDR3 DNA: TGTGCCAGCAACCAGTCCCCTCTGAACACTGAAGCTTTCTTT. This translates into CASNQSPLNTEAFF.

The V and J genes are TRBV9 and TRBJ2-2, with TRBD1 matching over 10 bases. The V segment lost 2 bases and the J segment 7 bases; nucleotides outside the gene matches: 2. This CDR3 region has 14 residues. Germline CDR1 is SGDLS and CDR2 is YYNGEE. Here the CDR3 reads CASSVTGGRGELFF. In DNA form, the CDR3 reads TGTGCCAGCAGCGTGACAGGGGGCCGCGGGGAGCTGTTTTTT.

The chain carries TRBV3-1 (or the pseudogene TRBV3-2) and TRBJ1-1, with a tentative D call TRBD1 (5 bases). The CDR3 extends over 20 amino acids. CDR1 is LGHDT and CDR2 is YNNKEL in the germline V gene (reference sequence). V was pared by 3 bases and J by 0 bases, with 26 bases between. The CDR3 DNA follows: TGTGCCAGCAGCCAGTATCCGTCTGGCGGGGCTGTTTTCATGAACACTGAAGCTTTCTTT. It is translated as CASSQYPSGGAVFMNTEAFF.

The chain joins TRBV4-1 to TRBJ1-1; 8 bases map to TRBD1. The trim removed 4 bases at V and 6 bases at J, leaving 7 bases unmatched. Germline values: CDR1 MGHRA, CDR2 YSYEKL. The CDR3 is 14 amino acids. The CDR3 protein is CASSPLDRAPEAFF. For the CDR3, the DNA is TGCGCCAGCAGCCCCCTGGACAGGGCCCCTGAAGCTTTCTTT.

The CDR3 DNA follows: TGCAGCGTCGGGACAGGCTATGGCTACACCTTC. This translates into CSVGTGYGYTF. The V call is TRBV29-1, the J call TRBJ1-2; the match to TRBD1 covers 8 bases. V lost 6 bases to trimming and J lost 4 bases; unmatched junction nucleotides: 1. The CDR3 is 11 amino acids. Germline V gene sequence: CDR1 SQVTM, CDR2 ANQGSEA.

The DNA for the CDR3 is TGTGCCAGCTCACTCGGGACAGGGGATATCAGGCAGCCCCAGCATTTT. This codes for CASSLGTGDIRQPQHF. The rearrangement uses TRBV18 and TRBJ1-5; 10 nucleotides agree with TRBD1. The CDR3 contains 16 residues. V shed 4 bases and J 7 bases; nucleotides not matched to a gene: 10. Germline V lookup: CDR1 KGHSH, CDR2 LQKENI. Looking up the rest from reference TRBV18 and TRBJ1-5 gives the full variable domain: NAGVMQNPRHLVRRRGQEARLRCSPMKGHSHVYWYRQLPEEGLKFMVYLQKENIIDESGMPKERFSAEFPKEGPSILRIQQVVRGDSAAYFCASSLGTGDIRQPQHFGDGTRLSIL.

The CDR3 coding sequence is TGTGCCAGCAGTGTTGGACAGGGGCTTAACTATGGCTACACCTTC. This sequence encodes CASSVGQGLNYGYTF. V is TRBV27 and J is TRBJ1-2; 9 nucleotides match TRBD1. J lost 1 base, V lost 5 bases, and 5 bases had no gene match. This CDR3 is 15 amino acids long. Per the germline V gene, CDR1 is MNHEY and CDR2 is SMNVEV (reference sequence).

V usage is TRBV5-4 and J usage is TRBJ2-2; 10 bases line up with TRBD2. Germline assignment: CDR1 SGHNT and CDR2 YYREEE (reference sequence). The CDR3 extends over 15 amino acids. J gave up 5 bases and V 4 bases, and 5 bases lay outside the gene matches. The CDR3 reads CASSRTSGVTGELFF. The CDR3 bases are TGTGCCAGCAGCCGCACTAGCGGGGTTACCGGGGAGCTGTTTTTT.

This clone was counted a few times. The gene calls are TRBV7-3 and TRBJ2-2, with 7 bases aligning to TRBD1. The V segment lost 4 bases and the J segment 6 bases; nucleotides outside the gene matches: 2. The CDR3 is 13 amino acids. CDR1 SGHTA and CDR2 FQGTGA come from the germline V gene. CDR3 sequence reads: CASSSQGAGELFF. The CDR3 DNA sequence: TGTGCCAGCAGCTCTCAGGGGGCCGGGGAGCTGTTTTTT.

This clone was recorded many times. The gene calls are TRBV12-3 or TRBV12-4 and TRBJ1-6; D not resolved. The CDR3 runs to 11 residues. V gave up 6 bases and J gave up 14 bases, with 11 bases separating them. CDR3 region: CASRSGIALHF. The CDR3 coding sequence is TGTGCCAGCAGGTCGGGGATAGCCCTCCACTTT.

The rearrangement links TRBV27 to TRBJ1-1, with D possibly TRBD1 on 6 matching bases. The V end lost 5 bases, the J end lost 4 bases, and 17 bases lay between the germline ends. Germline V gene lookup returns CDR1 MNHEY and CDR2 SMNVEV (reference sequence). The CDR3 consists of 15 residues. CDR3 region: CASSRPGARITEAFF. In DNA, the CDR3 is TGTGCCAGCAGTCGCCCAGGGGCCCGGATCACTGAAGCTTTCTTT.

There are many counts of this clone. V is TRBV4-1 and J is TRBJ2-1, with unresolved D. Germline V gene sequence: CDR1 MGHRA, CDR2 YSYEKL. This CDR3 contains 13 residues. V was cut by 6 bases and J by 0 bases, with 6 bases left in between. CDR3 bases: TGCGCCAGCAGTGAGAGCTCCTACAATGAGCAGTTCTTC. This encodes CASSESSYNEQFF.

This sequence joins TRBV11-1 and TRBJ2-1; D is unresolved. Between the trimmed V and J ends, which lost 2 bases and 9 bases, there was a span of 11 bases. Germline lookup yields CDR1 SGHAT and CDR2 FQDESV (reference sequence). This CDR3 has 13 residues. In DNA form, the CDR3 reads TGTGCCAGCAGCTTAATTCATTTGGCTGAGCAGTTCTTC. It encodes CASSLIHLAEQFF.

The chain employs TRBV10-3 and TRBJ2-2; no clear D. Germline V gene data show CDR1 as ENHRY and CDR2 as SYGVKD. The CDR3 is 15 residues long. Trimming took off 3 bases at V and 6 bases at J, with 14 bases between the two ends. The CDR3 protein is CAISESQVHPGELFF. Written as DNA, the CDR3 is TGTGCCATCAGTGAAAGTCAGGTCCACCCCGGGGAGCTGTTTTTT.

As regards this clone: An end of the junction does not agree with germline; a read error may underlie this. The rearrangement joins TRBV2 to TRBJ1-4, with a weak D call TRBD1 (5 bases). CDR1 SNHLY and CDR2 FYNNEI come from the germline V gene. The CDR3 consists of 14 residues. The CDR3 region has the DNA TGTGCCAGCAACGTGGAAGGGGTAGCAGGGAATGTACTTTTT. Residues: CASNVEGVAGNVLF.

This clone was counted a few times. The chain combines TRBV6-5 with TRBJ1-6, with 7 bases matching TRBD1. V was pared by 6 bases and J by 9 bases, with 11 bases of the junction left unmatched. The germline V gene has CDR1 MNHEY and CDR2 SVGAGI. The CDR3 has 15 residues. CDR3 nucleotide sequence: TGTGCCAGCAGGACGGGACAGACAAGGGGTTCACCCCTCCACTTT. It translates to CASRTGQTRGSPLHF.

The chain is built from TRBV5-1 and TRBJ1-1; D is uncertain. The CDR3 has 11 amino acids. Germline CDR1 reads SGHRS; CDR2 reads YFSETQ. Trimming took 5 bases from V and 4 from J, leaving 6 bases between them. CDR3 in amino acids: CASSYGTEAFF. CDR3 bases: TGCGCCAGCAGTTACGGCACTGAAGCTTTCTTT.

The gene calls are TRBV6-5 and TRBJ1-1, with D perhaps matching TRBD1 (6 bases). Germline assignment: CDR1 MNHEY and CDR2 SVGAGI. The CDR3 contains 14 residues. The V gene lost 6 bases and the J gene lost 1 base, with 12 bases spanning the gap. CDR3 in DNA: TGTGCCAGCAGCCCGGACAGAAAGAACACTGAAGCTTTCTTT. It specifies CASSPDRKNTEAFF.

In its sample, this clone was seen once. The rearrangement uses TRBV30 and TRBJ1-2, with 7 positions matching TRBD1. Germline CDR1 and CDR2: GTSNPN and SVGIG (reference sequence). V was pared by 0 bases and J by 5 bases, with 6 bases of the junction left unmatched. The CDR3 runs 14 residues. The CDR3 DNA follows: TGTGCCTGGAGTGTAGACAGGGAAAGATATGGCTACACCTTC. It codes for CAWSVDRERYGYTF.